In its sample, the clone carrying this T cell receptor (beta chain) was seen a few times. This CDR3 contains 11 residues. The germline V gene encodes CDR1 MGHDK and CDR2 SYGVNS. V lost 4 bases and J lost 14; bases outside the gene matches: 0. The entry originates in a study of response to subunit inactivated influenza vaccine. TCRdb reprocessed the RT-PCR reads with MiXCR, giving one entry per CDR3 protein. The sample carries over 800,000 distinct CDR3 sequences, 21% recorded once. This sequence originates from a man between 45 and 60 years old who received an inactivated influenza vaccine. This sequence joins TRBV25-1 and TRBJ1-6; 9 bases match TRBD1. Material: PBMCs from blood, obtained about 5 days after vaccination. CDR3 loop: CASSGDRALHF. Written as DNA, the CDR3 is TGTGCCAGCAGTGGGGACAGGGCCCTCCACTTT.